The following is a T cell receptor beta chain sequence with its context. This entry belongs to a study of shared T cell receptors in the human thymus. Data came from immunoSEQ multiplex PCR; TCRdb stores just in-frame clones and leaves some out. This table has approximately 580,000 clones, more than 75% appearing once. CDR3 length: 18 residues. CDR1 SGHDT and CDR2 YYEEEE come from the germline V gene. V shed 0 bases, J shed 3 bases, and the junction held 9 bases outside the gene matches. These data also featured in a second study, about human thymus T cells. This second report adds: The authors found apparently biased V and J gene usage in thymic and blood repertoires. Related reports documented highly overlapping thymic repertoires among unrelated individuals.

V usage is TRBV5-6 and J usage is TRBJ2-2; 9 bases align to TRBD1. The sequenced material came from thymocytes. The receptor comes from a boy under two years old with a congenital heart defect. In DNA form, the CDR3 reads TGTGCCAGCAGCTTGGAGGATCCGGGACAGGGTGACACCGGGGAGCTGTTTTTT. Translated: CASSLEDPGQGDTGELFF.